This T cell receptor (beta chain) is drawn from a study of PD-L1 blockade in urothelial cancer. The overall study: From about 2014, patients received atezolizumab, given as 1,200 mg intravenously every 3 weeks.

The germline V gene has CDR1 SGHVS and CDR2 FQNEAQ. Unmatched junction bases numbered 3, after V lost 0 bases and J lost 11 bases. The length of the CDR3 is 13 residues. Sequencing was performed with immunoSEQ multiplex PCR; in TCRdb, only in-frame clones are kept and a portion is missing. The table records tens of thousands of clones, around 86% of them present only once. The sequences come from PBMCs, collected around atezolizumab (anti-PD-L1) treatment. The sequence was collected from a man aged 50-59 years with urothelial cancer. The V call is TRBV7-8, the J call TRBJ1-1; 10 bases are shared with TRBD1. The CDR3 coding sequence is TGTGCCAGCAGCTTAGCTGGGACAGGGGACGCTTTCTTT. Protein: CASSLAGTGDAFF.